Below, one T cell receptor (beta chain) is given with its context. What it binds is not known. CDR1 and CDR2 (germline): LGHNA, YNFKEQ. The CDR3 loop spans 13 amino acids. Trimming shortened V by 4 bases and J by 1 base, and 6 bases separated the two germline ends. TCRdb reprocessed the reads with MiXCR, giving one entry per CDR3 protein. The sample includes approximately 180,000 distinct CDR3 sequences, about 18% of them seen just once. The data were obtained in a study of T cell repertoires in cytomegalovirus infection. For the study at large: Indications came from public TCR beta signatures; they pointed to CMV infection and to a matching HLA type. Study-wide results and limits: HLA-C-restricted, CMV-specific TCR beta clonotypes were dominant ex vivo. Based on cumulative public TCR beta family frequency, carriers of CMV plus the relevant HLA were identified.

Sample: CD8+ T cells from PBMCs. The chain employs TRBV4-2 and TRBJ2-3; D is unclear. The clonotype originates from a human donor in good health (CMV status not recorded). Some clones in this sample may be carry-over from other donors' samples. CDR3 sequence: CASSPTRTDTQYF. The DNA for the CDR3 is TGTGCCAGCAGCCCTACGCGCACAGATACGCAGTATTTT.